Below, 28 T cell receptor beta chains from the same sample are listed, as sequenced in a study of cytomegalovirus exposure and HLA in healthy donors. Produced via immunoSEQ multiplex PCR; TCRdb's table is partial and in-frame only. The sample holds about 170,000 clones; roughly 86% are singletons and the top ten take less than 3.5%. The source material was PBMCs. Receptor source: a man between 18 and 29 years old in good health and CMV-seropositive.

V and J are TRBV19 and TRBJ2-1, with 10 bases fitting TRBD2. The CDR3 runs 16 residues. Germline-derived CDR1 and CDR2 are LNHDA and SQIVND (reference sequence). The J segment lost 7 bases and the V segment lost 2 bases, leaving 8 bases of the junction unmatched. The CDR3 is CASSIQAGGSVNEQFF. Written as DNA, the CDR3 is TGTGCCAGTAGTATACAAGCGGGGGGGAGTGTAAATGAGCAGTTCTTC.

This clone was counted a single time. The chain couples TRBV5-4 to TRBJ2-7, with 7 bases aligning to TRBD2. The CDR3 length is 14 residues. Germline V gives CDR1 SGHNT, CDR2 YYREEE (reference sequence). The V gene end was trimmed by 4 bases and the J gene end by 2 bases; junction bases not matched to a gene: 6. CDR3: CASSGSGATYEQYF. DNA for the CDR3: TGTGCCAGCAGCGGGAGCGGGGCTACCTACGAGCAGTACTTC.

In nucleotides, the CDR3 is TGTGCCAGCAGCCGAGGACTAGCGGGAGGGGACTACGAGCAGTACTTC. The encoded protein is CASSRGLAGGDYEQYF. This chain joins TRBV7-2 and TRBJ2-7, with TRBD2 matching 15 bases. Germline CDR1 SGHTA, CDR2 FQGNSA. J gave up 3 bases and V 5 bases, and 5 bases lay outside the gene matches. This CDR3 is built from 16 residues.

V usage is TRBV27 and J usage is TRBJ1-1, with D perhaps TRBD1 (5 bases). This CDR3 has 15 amino acids. V lost 5 bases and J 10 bases, leaving 23 bases between the germline ends. Germline CDR1 and CDR2: MNHEY and SMNVEV (reference sequence). The CDR3, as DNA: TGTGCCAGCAGTCCTCCGGGACCGTCGTTGGGGGGAGCTTTCTTT. The encoded protein is CASSPPGPSLGGAFF.

This clone was found many times. CDR3 bases: TGTGCCTGGAGTAAGGGGGGGGAGGGCACCGGGGAGCTGTTTTTT. Its translation is CAWSKGGEGTGELFF. This chain uses TRBV30 with TRBJ2-2; TRBD2 might be the D (7 bases). Trimming pared 2 bases from V and 4 bases from J, leaving 14 bases between. The length of the CDR3 is 15 residues. Germline CDR1 is GTSNPN and CDR2 is SVGIG (reference sequence).

The chain combines TRBV18 with TRBJ2-2; a possible D gene is TRBD1 (6 bases). CDR3 length: 15 residues. The ends were cut back, 3 bases at V and 2 bases at J, with 10 bases in the middle. Per the germline V gene, CDR1 is KGHSH and CDR2 is LQKENI. CDR3 sequence: CASSPDSLNTGELFF. In nucleotides, the CDR3 is TGTGCCAGCTCACCGGACAGCCTAAACACCGGGGAGCTGTTTTTT. Looking up the rest from reference TRBV18 and TRBJ2-2 gives the full variable domain: NAGVMQNPRHLVRRRGQEARLRCSPMKGHSHVYWYRQLPEEGLKFMVYLQKENIIDESGMPKERFSAEFPKEGPSILRIQQVVRGDSAAYFCASSPDSLNTGELFFGEGSRLTVL.

The V and J genes are TRBV18 and TRBJ2-5, with 11 bases identical to TRBD2. The trim removed 3 bases at V and 1 base at J, leaving 10 bases unmatched. The CDR3 extends over 18 amino acids. Germline assignment: CDR1 KGHSH and CDR2 LQKENI. The CDR3 DNA is TGTGCCAGCTCACCCGGGACTAGCGGTTACAATCCCCAAGAGACCCAGTACTTC. It is translated as CASSPGTSGYNPQETQYF.

The chain has TRBV5-1 and TRBJ2-5; D is uncertain. The germline V and J ends were trimmed by 0 bases and 3 bases, with 6 bases remaining between them. In germline, CDR1 is SGHRS, CDR2 YFSETQ. The CDR3 contains 13 residues. CDR3 in DNA: TGCGCCAGCAGCTTGGAACACGAAGAGACCCAGTACTTC. Residues: CASSLEHEETQYF. The whole variable domain, filled in from reference TRBV5-1 and TRBJ2-5, reads KAGVTQTPRYLIKTRGQQVTLSCSPISGHRSVSWYQQTPGQGLQFLFEYFSETQRNKGNFPGRFSGRQFSNSRSEMNVSTLELGDSALYLCASSLEHEETQYFGPGTRLLVL.

Written as DNA, the CDR3 is TGTGCCAGCGGGGGGGACTGGGAGACCCAGTACTTC. This encodes CASGGDWETQYF. The chain employs TRBV2 and TRBJ2-5; 7 nucleotides align to TRBD2. CDR1 is SNHLY and CDR2 is FYNNEI in the germline V gene. The V and J ends lost 8 bases and 5 bases, in that order; junction bases with no gene match: 5. There are 12 residues in the CDR3.

The chain links TRBV5-1 to TRBJ2-7; D possibly corresponds to TRBD2 (6 bases). V shed 4 bases and J shed 4 bases, with 18 bases lying between them. This CDR3 has 15 amino acids. Per germline, CDR1 SGHRS and CDR2 YFSETQ. The CDR3 nucleotides are TGCGCCAGCAGCCCGGGGGAAGCTCGGCTTTACGAGCAGTACTTC. Translation gives CASSPGEARLYEQYF.

The genes are TRBV7-8 and TRBJ2-7; D may be TRBD2 (6 bases). Trimming pared 5 bases from V and 4 bases from J, leaving 15 bases between. Germline CDR1 is SGHVS and CDR2 is FQNEAQ. The CDR3 sequence is 14 residues long. CDR3 sequence: CASSPGLHIYEQYF. In DNA, the CDR3 is TGTGCCAGCAGCCCGGGACTGCACATTTACGAGCAGTACTTC. Complete variable domain (other parts from reference TRBV7-8 and TRBJ2-7): GAGVSQSPRYKVAKRGQDVALRCDPISGHVSLFWYQQALGQGPEFLTYFQNEAQLDKSGLPSDRFFAERPEGSVSTLKIQRTQQEDSAVYLCASSPGLHIYEQYFGPGTRLTVT.

The gene calls are TRBV18 and TRBJ1-3; TRBD1 matches 7 bases. The germline V gene has CDR1 KGHSH and CDR2 LQKENI. This CDR3 has 15 amino acids. Trimming at V came to 4 bases and at J to 4 bases, leaving 7 bases not matched to a gene. CDR3 loop: CASSLKTGPGNTIYF. CDR3 in DNA: TGTGCCAGCTCACTAAAGACAGGGCCGGGAAACACCATATATTTT.

The chain combines TRBV11-2 with TRBJ1-3, with 9 bases matching TRBD1. The CDR3 loop spans 15 amino acids. The germline CDR1 and CDR2 sequences are SGHAT and FQNNGV. V dropped 5 bases and J dropped 0; count of bases not matched to a gene: 2. The CDR3 sequence is CASSPQGASGNTIYF. DNA of the CDR3: TGTGCCAGCAGCCCACAGGGGGCCTCTGGAAACACCATATATTTT. Looking up the rest from reference TRBV11-2 and TRBJ1-3 gives the full variable domain: EAGVAQSPRYKIIEKRQSVAFWCNPISGHATLYWYQQILGQGPKLLIQFQNNGVVDDSQLPKDRFSAERLKGVDSTLKIQPAKLEDSAVYLCASSPQGASGNTIYFGEGSWLTVV.

The chain employs TRBV9 and TRBJ2-1; D perhaps matches TRBD2 (5 bases). The CDR3 has 15 amino acids. The germline V gene encodes CDR1 SGDLS and CDR2 YYNGEE. V lost 0 bases, J lost 0 bases, and 7 bases lay in between. CDR3 in amino acids: CASSVVGSSYNEQFF. The CDR3, as DNA: TGTGCCAGCAGCGTAGTGGGGAGCTCCTACAATGAGCAGTTCTTC. Supplemented by reference TRBV9 and TRBJ2-1, the full variable domain reads DSGVTQTPKHLITATGQRVTLRCSPRSGDLSVYWYQQSLDQGLQFLIQYYNGEERAKGNILERFSAQQFPDLHSELNLSSLELGDSALYFCASSVVGSSYNEQFFGPGTRLTVL.

The V call is TRBV27, the J call TRBJ2-1, with TRBD2 matching over 13 bases. The CDR3 has 16 amino acids. CDR1 is MNHEY, CDR2 SMNVEV, per germline (reference sequence). The J segment lost 5 bases and the V segment lost 5 bases, leaving 6 bases of the junction unmatched. The CDR3 bases are TGTGCCAGCAGTCCGGGACTAGCGGGGCGCCACAATGAGCAGTTCTTC. Amino acids: CASSPGLAGRHNEQFF.

This chain links TRBV4-1 with TRBJ2-1; 10 positions agree with TRBD2. The junction had 5 bases not matched to a gene; V was cut back by 1 base and J by 8 bases. Germline values: CDR1 MGHRA, CDR2 YSYEKL. This CDR3 has 15 residues. CDR3 DNA sequence: TGCGCCAGCAGCCAAGGAGCGGGGGGGATGGATGAGCAGTTCTTC. Protein: CASSQGAGGMDEQFF.

The chain recombines TRBV5-8 with TRBJ1-5; D unclear. The CDR3 consists of 13 residues. Germline V lookup: CDR1 SGHTS, CDR2 YDEGEE. Trimming left V 4 bases short and J 0 bases short, with 5 bases between. This CDR3 reads CASSVYSNQPQHF. As DNA, the CDR3 is TGTGCCAGCAGCGTCTATAGCAATCAGCCCCAGCATTTT.

This clone was seen a handful of times. The chain combines TRBV28 with TRBJ2-7; 10 bases match TRBD2. The CDR3 runs to 15 residues. Germline V gene sequence: CDR1 MDHEN, CDR2 SYDVKM. The trim removed 5 bases at V and 4 bases at J, leaving 8 bases unmatched. CDR3 in DNA: TGTGCCAGCAGTAGGGAAGCGGGAGGGATATACGAGCAGTACTTC. It is translated as CASSREAGGIYEQYF. The whole variable domain, remainder taken from reference TRBV28 and TRBJ2-7, is DVKVTQSSRYLVKRTGEKVFLECVQDMDHENMFWYRQDPGLGLRLIYFSYDVKMKEKGDIPEGYSVSREKKERFSLILESASTNQTSMYLCASSREAGGIYEQYFGPGTRLTVT.

The V and J genes are TRBV10-3 and TRBJ1-5, with 11 bases that match TRBD1. Germline CDR1 and CDR2: ENHRY and SYGVKD. Losses at the gene ends were 2 bases for V and 7 bases for J; bases not matched to a gene: 4. The CDR3 consists of 15 residues. CDR3 nucleotides: TGTGCCATCAGTGAGGGGGGACAGGGGGACCAGCCCCAGCATTTT. Its translation: CAISEGGQGDQPQHF.

The chain carries TRBV6-5 and TRBJ1-1; TRBD1 aligns across 9 bases. Trimming at V came to 0 bases and at J to 7 bases, leaving 6 bases not matched to a gene. The germline V gene encodes CDR1 MNHEY and CDR2 SVGAGI. The length of the CDR3 is 15 residues. CDR3 in amino acids: CASSYSQGQGYEAFF. The CDR3 nucleotides are TGTGCCAGCAGTTACTCACAGGGACAGGGCTATGAAGCTTTCTTT.

The rearrangement links TRBV4-3 to TRBJ2-2; 9 bases are a match to TRBD2. Germline values: CDR1 LGHNA, CDR2 YSLEER. V dropped 1 base and J dropped 6; count of bases not matched to a gene: 3. The CDR3 consists of 15 residues. CDR3 DNA: TGCGCCAGCAGCCAAGGTAGCGGGAGTGCCGGGGAGCTGTTTTTT. As protein: CASSQGSGSAGELFF.

This rearrangement joins TRBV6-6 to TRBJ2-1; D may be TRBD1 (5 bases). Trimming pared 0 bases from V and 4 bases from J, leaving 13 bases between. The CDR3 extends over 16 amino acids. Per germline, CDR1 MNHNY and CDR2 SVGAGI (reference sequence). The CDR3 nucleotides are TGTGCCAGCAGTTACTCCGAATTGGACAATTACAATGAGCAGTTCTTC. Translation gives CASSYSELDNYNEQFF.

The chain uses TRBV18 and TRBJ1-5; D remains ambiguous. V dropped 3 bases and J dropped 2 bases, with 14 bases sitting between them. Germline-derived CDR1 and CDR2 are KGHSH and LQKENI. The CDR3 length is 16 residues. CDR3 protein: CASSPPYLGGNQPQHF. Here the CDR3 DNA reads TGTGCCAGCTCACCTCCCTACTTGGGAGGCAATCAGCCCCAGCATTTT.

The chain recombines TRBV29-1 with TRBJ2-5; tentative D call: TRBD2 (5 bases). The CDR3 spans 12 residues. In germline, CDR1 is SQVTM, CDR2 ANQGSEA. V dropped 3 bases and J dropped 5 bases, with 10 bases sitting between them. The CDR3 sequence is CSVEPGWETQYF. CDR3 bases: TGCAGCGTTGAGCCGGGATGGGAGACCCAGTACTTC.

J is TRBJ2-7 and V is TRBV5-1, with D unresolved. This CDR3 is built from 16 residues. V was cut by 0 bases and J by 0 bases, with 13 bases left in between. The germline gives CDR1 SGHRS, CDR2 YFSETQ. In nucleotides, the CDR3 is TGCGCCAGCAGCTTGGGTAGAGGAGCAAGCTCCTACGAGCAGTACTTC. This sequence encodes CASSLGRGASSYEQYF.

The J gene is TRBJ2-7, the V gene TRBV10-3; 8 bases are shared with TRBD1. The CDR3 covers 17 residues. Trimming took 4 bases from V and 2 from J; bases not matched to a gene: 13. Looked up from germline, CDR1 is ENHRY and CDR2 is SYGVKD. The CDR3 coding sequence is TGTGCCATCAGTGGAGGACAGGGCTCCCTTGTCACCTACGAGCAGTACTTC. Protein sequence: CAISGGQGSLVTYEQYF.

This chain links TRBV27 with TRBJ2-7, with D maybe TRBD1 (6 bases). Trimming pared 1 base from V and 4 bases from J, leaving 11 bases between. Germline V gene sequence: CDR1 MNHEY, CDR2 SMNVEV (reference sequence). The CDR3 runs to 14 residues. CDR3 in DNA: TGTGCCAGCAGTTTATTTGGACAGACTTACGAGCAGTACTTC. Translated, it gives CASSLFGQTYEQYF.

The chain combines TRBV21-1 with TRBJ2-7; the D call of TRBD2 is as the table states it, not checked on the DNA. TRBV21-1 is an annotated pseudogene. The CDR3 is 15 amino acids. DNA for the CDR3: TGTGCCAGCAGCTTCCAAGTGGGGGGGGTCTACGAGCAGTACTTC. Translated, it gives CASSFQVGGVYEQYF.